Given below is one T cell receptor beta chain in context. Its antigen is unidentified. Random-hexamer reverse transcription was applied to roughly 0.45 to 1 ug RNA. TCRdb reanalysed the immunoSEQ multiplex PCR reads using MiXCR and keeps one entry per CDR3 protein. This repertoire shows some 190,000 distinct CDR3 sequences, roughly 94% found once; its top ten account for approximately 0.094%. The CDR3 length is 14 residues. V was pared by 5 bases and J by 5 bases, with 6 bases of the junction left unmatched. Germline CDR1 is SGHTA and CDR2 is FQGNSA. These data are taken from a study of CD8 T cells in Susac syndrome. Study outcomes and limitations: The study admitted that it had a relatively small number of individuals in its TCR sequencing and HLA analysis.

The V gene is TRBV7-2, the J gene TRBJ2-4, with 7 bases lining up with TRBD2. The receptor was isolated from a human donor in good health. The sequencing input was CD4+ T cells from PBMCs. CDR3 nucleotide sequence: TGTGCCAGCAGCCCCCGGGACTACCAAAACATTCAGTACTTC. It codes for CASSPRDYQNIQYF. The full variable domain, completed using reference TRBV7-2 and TRBJ2-4, is GAGVSQSPSNKVTEKGKDVELRCDPISGHTALYWYRQSLGQGLEFLIYFQGNSAPDKSGLPSDRFSAERTGGSVSTLTIQRTQQEDSAVYLCASSPRDYQNIQYFGAGTRLSVL.